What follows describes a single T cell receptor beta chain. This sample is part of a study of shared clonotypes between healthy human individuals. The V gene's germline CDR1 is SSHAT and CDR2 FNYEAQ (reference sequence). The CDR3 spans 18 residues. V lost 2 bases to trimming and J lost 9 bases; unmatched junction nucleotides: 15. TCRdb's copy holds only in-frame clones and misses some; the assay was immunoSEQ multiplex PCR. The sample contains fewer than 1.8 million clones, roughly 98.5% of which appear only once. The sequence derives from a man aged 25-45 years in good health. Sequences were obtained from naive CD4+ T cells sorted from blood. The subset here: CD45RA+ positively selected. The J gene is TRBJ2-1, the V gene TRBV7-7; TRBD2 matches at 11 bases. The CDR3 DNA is TGTGCCAGCAGCTTAAGTCCCGGGGGAACTAGCGGGAGCGGTGAGCAGTTCTTC. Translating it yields CASSLSPGGTSGSGEQFF.